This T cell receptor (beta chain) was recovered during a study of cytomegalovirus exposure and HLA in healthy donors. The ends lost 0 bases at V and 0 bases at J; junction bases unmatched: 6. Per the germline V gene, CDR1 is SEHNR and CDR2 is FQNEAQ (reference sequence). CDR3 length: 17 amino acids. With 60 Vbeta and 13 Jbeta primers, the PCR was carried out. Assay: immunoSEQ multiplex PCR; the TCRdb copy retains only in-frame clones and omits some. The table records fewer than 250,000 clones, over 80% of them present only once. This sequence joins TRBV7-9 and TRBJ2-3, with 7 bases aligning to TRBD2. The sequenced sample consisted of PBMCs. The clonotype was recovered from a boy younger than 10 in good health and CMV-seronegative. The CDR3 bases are TGTGCCAGCAGCTTAGCTAGCGGGTCCTCTAGCACAGATACGCAGTATTTT. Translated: CASSLASGSSSTDTQYF.